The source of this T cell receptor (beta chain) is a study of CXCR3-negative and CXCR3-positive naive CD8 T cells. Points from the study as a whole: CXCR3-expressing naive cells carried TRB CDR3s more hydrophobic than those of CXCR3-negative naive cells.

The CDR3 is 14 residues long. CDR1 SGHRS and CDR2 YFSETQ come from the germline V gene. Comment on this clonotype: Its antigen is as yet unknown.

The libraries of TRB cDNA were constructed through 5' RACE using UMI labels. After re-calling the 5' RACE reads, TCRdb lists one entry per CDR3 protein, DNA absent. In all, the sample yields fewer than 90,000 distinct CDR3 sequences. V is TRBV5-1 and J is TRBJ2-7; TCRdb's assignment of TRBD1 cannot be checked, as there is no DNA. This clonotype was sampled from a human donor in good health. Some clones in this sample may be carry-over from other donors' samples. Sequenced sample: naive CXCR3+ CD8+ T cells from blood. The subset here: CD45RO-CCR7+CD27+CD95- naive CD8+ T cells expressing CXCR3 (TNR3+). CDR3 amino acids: CASSSAGTGYEQYF.